The 10 T cell receptor beta chains given below trace back to one sample, sequenced in a study of Graves' ophthalmopathy and Graves' hyperthyroidism. Transcripts of RNA were the source for amplifying TCR beta CDR3 regions. The authors performed first-round RT-PCR with HTBI primers and then a second-round multiplex PCR. In TCRdb, the multiplex PCR reads were re-called with MiXCR into one record per CDR3 protein. This sample has 1 million to 1.3 million distinct CDR3 sequences, with about two fifths found just once. The sequencing sample was made of peripheral blood or thyroid tissue (not recorded which). These receptors were taken from an adult man with Graves' hyperthyroidism.

In DNA form, the CDR3 reads TGTGCCTGGAGTCGACAGGGGCTCTATGGCTACACCTTC. Translated, it gives CAWSRQGLYGYTF. The chain links TRBV30 to TRBJ1-2, with TRBD1 matching over 8 bases. The CDR3 has 13 residues. V lost 2 bases to trimming and J lost 4 bases; unmatched junction nucleotides: 3. Germline-derived CDR1 and CDR2 are GTSNPN and SVGIG (reference sequence).

In this sample, this clonotype turned up many times. This chain connects TRBV7-9 to TRBJ2-7; no reliable D call. CDR1 is SEHNR, CDR2 FQNEAQ, per germline (reference sequence). This CDR3 is 11 amino acids long. V was clipped by 5 bases and J by 5 bases, with 7 bases between them. CDR3 loop: CASSDRNEQYF. The CDR3 bases are TGTGCCAGCAGCGACCGTAACGAGCAGTACTTC. The entire variable domain, with the rest obtained from reference TRBV7-9 and TRBJ2-7, is as follows: DTGVSQNPRHKITKRGQNVTFRCDPISEHNRLYWYRQTLGQGPEFLTYFQNEAQLEKSRLLSDRFSAERPKGSFSTLEIQRTEQGDSAMYLCASSDRNEQYFGPGTRLTVT.

This clonotype was picked up one time. The CDR3 end shows no conserved phenylalanine or tryptophan, and so a read error is likely. Because the CDR3's place on the DNA is in doubt, the DNA is left out and the CDR3 is given as listed by TCRdb. The J gene is TRBJ2-5, the V gene TRBV19. Both ends counted, the CDR3 spans 10 residues. Germline assignment: CDR1 LNHDA and CDR2 SQIVND (reference sequence). CDR3 loop: CASSKGTVYS.

The V call is TRBV29-1, the J call TRBJ2-7, with a weak D call TRBD1 (6 bases). CDR3 length: 12 residues. V lost 7 bases and J lost 3, with 13 bases in between. Germline-derived CDR1 and CDR2 are SQVTM and ANQGSEA. CDR3 loop: CSEFDRSYEQYF. CDR3 sequence (DNA): TGCAGCGAGTTCGACAGGAGCTACGAGCAGTACTTC.

This clonotype was seen at least ten times. This chain joins TRBV4-1 and TRBJ1-2, with 7 bases lining up with TRBD1. Trimming cost V 0 bases and J 2 bases; bases outside gene matches: 3. The CDR3 contains 15 residues. Germline V gene data show CDR1 as MGHRA and CDR2 as YSYEKL. Here the CDR3 reads CASSQEDRPNYGYTF. CDR3 DNA sequence: TGCGCCAGCAGCCAAGAGGACAGGCCAAACTATGGCTACACCTTC.

The chain couples TRBV6-5 to TRBJ1-6; possible D gene TRBD1, 6 bases. From germline, CDR1 is MNHEY and CDR2 SVGAGI. The CDR3 consists of 15 residues. V dropped 5 bases and J dropped 3 bases, with 11 bases sitting between them. This CDR3 is CASSKRQDYNSPLHF. Written as DNA, the CDR3 is TGTGCCAGCAGTAAACGACAGGACTATAATTCACCCCTCCACTTT.

This clonotype was picked up many times. The V gene is TRBV10-3, the J gene TRBJ1-5; a weak D match, TRBD1 (5 bases). CDR3 length: 14 residues. Germline CDR1 and CDR2: ENHRY and SYGVKD. Trimming cost V 9 bases and J 1 base, with 13 bases left between them. The CDR3 nucleotides are TGTGCCATAAAAGGGACCGAAAGCAATCAGCCCCAGCATTTT. Translated, it gives CAIKGTESNQPQHF.

This clonotype was observed many times. J is TRBJ2-2 and V is TRBV10-2, with D possibly matching TRBD2 (6 bases). Trimming took 2 bases from V and 6 from J, leaving 13 bases between them. Germline values: CDR1 WSHSY, CDR2 SAAADI. The CDR3 is 15 residues long. The CDR3 nucleotides are TGCGCCAGCAGTGAGCCAAGCTCGGGAGCCGGGGAGCTGTTTTTT. Encoded protein: CASSEPSSGAGELFF.

This clonotype was seen more than once but under ten times. The V gene is TRBV20-1, the J gene TRBJ1-5; D is uncertain. With 0 bases removed from V and 10 bases from J, the gap between germline ends came to 10 bases. The CDR3 has 12 residues. The germline V gene encodes CDR1 DFQATT and CDR2 SNEGSKA (reference sequence). The CDR3 coding sequence is TGCAGTGCTAGAGATGGGGTGTTACCCCAGCATTTT. Translated: CSARDGVLPQHF.

V gene TRBV29-1 combines with J gene TRBJ2-6, with D possibly TRBD1 on 5 matching bases. Germline lookup yields CDR1 SQVTM and CDR2 ANQGSEA. The CDR3 runs 16 residues. V shed 5 bases and J shed 0 bases, with 14 bases lying between them. This chain's CDR3 is CSVRDPRGSGANVLTF. For the CDR3, the DNA is TGCAGCGTTAGAGACCCTAGGGGCTCTGGGGCCAACGTCCTGACTTTC.